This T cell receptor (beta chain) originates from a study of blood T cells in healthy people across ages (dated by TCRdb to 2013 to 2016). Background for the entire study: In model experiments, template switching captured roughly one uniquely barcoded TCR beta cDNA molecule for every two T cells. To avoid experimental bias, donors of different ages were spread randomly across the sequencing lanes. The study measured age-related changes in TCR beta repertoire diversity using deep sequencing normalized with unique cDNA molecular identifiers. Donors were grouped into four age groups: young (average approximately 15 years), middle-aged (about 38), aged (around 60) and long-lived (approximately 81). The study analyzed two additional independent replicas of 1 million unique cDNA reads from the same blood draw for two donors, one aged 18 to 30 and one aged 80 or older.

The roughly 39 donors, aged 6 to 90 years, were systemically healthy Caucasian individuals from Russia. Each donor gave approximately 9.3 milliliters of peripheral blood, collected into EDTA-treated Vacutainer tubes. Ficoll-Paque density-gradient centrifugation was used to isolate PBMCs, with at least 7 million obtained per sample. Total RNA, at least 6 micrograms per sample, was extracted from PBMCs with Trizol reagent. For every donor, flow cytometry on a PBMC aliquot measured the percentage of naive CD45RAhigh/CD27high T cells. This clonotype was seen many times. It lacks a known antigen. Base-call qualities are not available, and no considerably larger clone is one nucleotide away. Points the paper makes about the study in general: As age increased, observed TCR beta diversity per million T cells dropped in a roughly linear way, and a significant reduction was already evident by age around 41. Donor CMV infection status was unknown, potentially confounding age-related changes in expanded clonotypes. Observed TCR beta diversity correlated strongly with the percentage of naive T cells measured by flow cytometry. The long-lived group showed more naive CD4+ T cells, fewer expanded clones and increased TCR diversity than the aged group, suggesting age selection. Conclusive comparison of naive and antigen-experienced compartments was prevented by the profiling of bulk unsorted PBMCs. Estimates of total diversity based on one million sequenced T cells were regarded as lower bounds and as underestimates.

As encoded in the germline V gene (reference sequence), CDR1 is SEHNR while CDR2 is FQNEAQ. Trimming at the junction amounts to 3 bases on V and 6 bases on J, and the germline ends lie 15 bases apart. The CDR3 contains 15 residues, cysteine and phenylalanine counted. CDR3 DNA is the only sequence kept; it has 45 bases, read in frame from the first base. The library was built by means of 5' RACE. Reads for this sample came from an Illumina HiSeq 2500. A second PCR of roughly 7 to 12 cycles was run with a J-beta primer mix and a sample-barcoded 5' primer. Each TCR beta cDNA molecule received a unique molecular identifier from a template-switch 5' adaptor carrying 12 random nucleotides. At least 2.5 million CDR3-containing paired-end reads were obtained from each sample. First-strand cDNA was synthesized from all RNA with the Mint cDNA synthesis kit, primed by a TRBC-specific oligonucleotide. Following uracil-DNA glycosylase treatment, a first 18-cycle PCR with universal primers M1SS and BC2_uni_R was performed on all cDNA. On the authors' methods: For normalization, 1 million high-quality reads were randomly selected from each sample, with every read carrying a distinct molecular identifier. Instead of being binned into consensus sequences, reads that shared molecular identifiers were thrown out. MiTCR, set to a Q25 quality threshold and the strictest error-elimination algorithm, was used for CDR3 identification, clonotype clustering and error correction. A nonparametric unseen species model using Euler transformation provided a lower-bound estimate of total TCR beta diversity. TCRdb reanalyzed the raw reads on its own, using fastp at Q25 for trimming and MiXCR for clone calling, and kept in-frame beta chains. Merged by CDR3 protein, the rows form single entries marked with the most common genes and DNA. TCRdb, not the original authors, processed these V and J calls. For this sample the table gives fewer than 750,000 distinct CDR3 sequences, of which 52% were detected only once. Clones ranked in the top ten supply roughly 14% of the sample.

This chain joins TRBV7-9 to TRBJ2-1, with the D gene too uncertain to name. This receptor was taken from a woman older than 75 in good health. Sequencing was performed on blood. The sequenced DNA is TGTGCCAGCAGCTTCCTTATGGCGAGCCTCAATGAGCAGTTCTTC. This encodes CASSFLMASLNEQFF.